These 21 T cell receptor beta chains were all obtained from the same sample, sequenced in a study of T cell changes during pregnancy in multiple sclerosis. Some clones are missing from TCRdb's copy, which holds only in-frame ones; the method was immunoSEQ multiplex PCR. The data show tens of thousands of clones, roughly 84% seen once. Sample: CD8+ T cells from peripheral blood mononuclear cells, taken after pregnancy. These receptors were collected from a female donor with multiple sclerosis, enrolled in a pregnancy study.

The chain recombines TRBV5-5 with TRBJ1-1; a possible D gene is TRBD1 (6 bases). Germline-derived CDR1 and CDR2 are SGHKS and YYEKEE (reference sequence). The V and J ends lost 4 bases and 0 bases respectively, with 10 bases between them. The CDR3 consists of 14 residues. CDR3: CASSTGHLNTEAFF. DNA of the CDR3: TGTGCCAGCAGCACGGGACACCTGAACACTGAAGCTTTCTTT.

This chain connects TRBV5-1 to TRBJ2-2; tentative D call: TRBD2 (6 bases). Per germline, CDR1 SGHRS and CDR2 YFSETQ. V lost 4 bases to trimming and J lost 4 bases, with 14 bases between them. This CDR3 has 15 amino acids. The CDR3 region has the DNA TGCGCCAGCAGCCCGGAGGGACGGGGCACCGGGGAGCTGTTTTTT. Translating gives CASSPEGRGTGELFF.

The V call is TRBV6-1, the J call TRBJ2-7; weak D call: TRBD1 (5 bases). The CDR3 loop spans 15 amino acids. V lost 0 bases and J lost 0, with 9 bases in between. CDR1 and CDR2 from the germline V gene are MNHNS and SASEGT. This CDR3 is CASSEARDSSYEQYF. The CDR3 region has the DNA TGTGCCAGCAGTGAAGCGCGAGACAGCTCCTACGAGCAGTACTTC.

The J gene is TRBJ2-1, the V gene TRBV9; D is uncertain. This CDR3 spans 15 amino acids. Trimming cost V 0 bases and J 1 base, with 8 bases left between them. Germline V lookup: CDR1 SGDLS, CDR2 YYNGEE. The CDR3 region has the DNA TGTGCCAGCAGCGTAGGAGCGCAATCCTACAATGAGCAGTTCTTC. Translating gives CASSVGAQSYNEQFF.

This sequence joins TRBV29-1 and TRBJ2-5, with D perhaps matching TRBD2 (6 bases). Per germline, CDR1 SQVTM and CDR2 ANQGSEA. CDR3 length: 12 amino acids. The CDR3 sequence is CISRDSEETQYF. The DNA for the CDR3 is TGCATCTCAAGGGACTCAGAAGAGACCCAGTACTTC.

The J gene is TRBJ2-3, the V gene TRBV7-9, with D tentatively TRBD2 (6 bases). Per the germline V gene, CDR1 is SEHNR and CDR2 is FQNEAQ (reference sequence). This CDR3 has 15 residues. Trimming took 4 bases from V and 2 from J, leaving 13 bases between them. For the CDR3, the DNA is TGTGCCAGCAGCTATGCTAGCGTGACCACAGATACGCAGTATTTT. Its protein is CASSYASVTTDTQYF.

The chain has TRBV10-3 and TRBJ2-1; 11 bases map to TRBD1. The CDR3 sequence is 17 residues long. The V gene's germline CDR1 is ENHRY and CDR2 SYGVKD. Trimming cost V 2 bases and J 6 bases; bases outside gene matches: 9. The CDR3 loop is CAISEKAGGTGGNEQFF. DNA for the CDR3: TGTGCCATCAGTGAGAAGGCCGGAGGGACAGGGGGCAATGAGCAGTTCTTC.

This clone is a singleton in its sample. CDR3 bases: TGTGCCATAACCACAGGGGTTCGGTACGAGCAGTACTTC. It encodes CAITTGVRYEQYF. The chain carries TRBV2 and TRBJ2-7; TRBD1 agrees at 7 bases. With 10 bases clipped from V and 4 bases from J, the junction kept 10 bases outside the gene matches. The CDR3 has 13 amino acids. Germline V CDR1 and CDR2: SNHLY, FYNNEI.

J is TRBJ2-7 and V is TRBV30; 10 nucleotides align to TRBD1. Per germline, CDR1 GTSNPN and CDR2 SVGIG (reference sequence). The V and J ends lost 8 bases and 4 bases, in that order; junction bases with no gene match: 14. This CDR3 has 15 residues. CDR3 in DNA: TGTGCCGTGGAGGTGACCGGGACAGGGGCTTACGAGCAGTACTTC. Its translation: CAVEVTGTGAYEQYF.

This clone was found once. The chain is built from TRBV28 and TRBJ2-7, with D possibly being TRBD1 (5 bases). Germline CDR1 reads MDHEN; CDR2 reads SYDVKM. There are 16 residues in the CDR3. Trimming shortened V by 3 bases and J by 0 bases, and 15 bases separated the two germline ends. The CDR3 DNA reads TGTGCCAGCAGTTTCGACAGTGGACCCTTCTCCTACGAGCAGTACTTC. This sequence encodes CASSFDSGPFSYEQYF.

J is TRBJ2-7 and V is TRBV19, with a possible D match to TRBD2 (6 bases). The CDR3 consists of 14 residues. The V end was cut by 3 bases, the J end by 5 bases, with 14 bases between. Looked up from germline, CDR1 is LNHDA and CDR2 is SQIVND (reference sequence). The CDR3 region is CASSMRRELDEQYF. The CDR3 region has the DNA TGTGCCAGTAGTATGCGCCGGGAGTTGGACGAGCAGTACTTC.

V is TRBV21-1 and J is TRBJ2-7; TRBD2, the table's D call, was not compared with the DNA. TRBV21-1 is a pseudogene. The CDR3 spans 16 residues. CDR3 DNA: TGTGCCAGCAGCAAAAGGAGCCAGACCCACTCCTACGAGCAGTACTTC. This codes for CASSKRSQTHSYEQYF.

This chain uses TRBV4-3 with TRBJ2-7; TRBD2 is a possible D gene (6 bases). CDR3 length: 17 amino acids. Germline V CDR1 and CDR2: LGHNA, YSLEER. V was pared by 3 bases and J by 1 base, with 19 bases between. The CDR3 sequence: CASSQVFGTPFSYEQYF. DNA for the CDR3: TGCGCCAGCAGCCAGGTGTTCGGGACTCCCTTTTCCTACGAGCAGTACTTC.

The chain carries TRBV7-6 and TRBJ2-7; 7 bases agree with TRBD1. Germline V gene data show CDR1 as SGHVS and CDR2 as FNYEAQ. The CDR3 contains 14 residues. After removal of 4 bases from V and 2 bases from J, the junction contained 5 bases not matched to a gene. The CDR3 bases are TGTGCCAGCAGCTCCCGGACAGGAACCTACGAGCAGTACTTC. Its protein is CASSSRTGTYEQYF.

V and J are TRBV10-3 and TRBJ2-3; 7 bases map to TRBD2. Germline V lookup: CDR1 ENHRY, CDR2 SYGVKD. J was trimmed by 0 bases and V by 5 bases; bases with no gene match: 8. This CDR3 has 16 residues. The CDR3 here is CAISRWGGSSTDTQYF. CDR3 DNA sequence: TGTGCCATCAGTCGGTGGGGCGGGAGTAGCACAGATACGCAGTATTTT.

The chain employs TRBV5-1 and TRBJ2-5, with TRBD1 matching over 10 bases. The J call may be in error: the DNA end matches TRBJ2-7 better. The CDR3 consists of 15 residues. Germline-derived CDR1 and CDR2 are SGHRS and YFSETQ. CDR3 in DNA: TGCGCCAGCAGCCACCGGGACAGGGGCTCCTACGAGCAGTACTTC. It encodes CASSHRDRGSYEQYF.

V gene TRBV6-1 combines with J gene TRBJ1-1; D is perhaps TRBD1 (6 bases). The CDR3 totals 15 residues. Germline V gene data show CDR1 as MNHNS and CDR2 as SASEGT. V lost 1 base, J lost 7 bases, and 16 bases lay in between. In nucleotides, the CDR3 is TGTGCCAGCAGTGAAGAATTGGGGGGGGGCGTTGAAGCTTTCTTT. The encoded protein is CASSEELGGGVEAFF.

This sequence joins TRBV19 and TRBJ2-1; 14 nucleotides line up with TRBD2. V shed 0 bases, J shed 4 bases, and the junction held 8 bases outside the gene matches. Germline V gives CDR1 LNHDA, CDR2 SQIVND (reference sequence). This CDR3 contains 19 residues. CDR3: CASSIDGGLAGAGYNEQFF. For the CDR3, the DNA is TGTGCCAGTAGTATAGATGGGGGACTAGCGGGAGCTGGATACAATGAGCAGTTCTTC. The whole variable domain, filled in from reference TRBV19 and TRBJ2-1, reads DGGITQSPKYLFRKEGQNVTLSCEQNLNHDAMYWYRQDPGQGLRLIYYSQIVNDFQKGDIAEGYSVSREKKESFPLTVTSAQKNPTAFYLCASSIDGGLAGAGYNEQFFGPGTRLTVL.

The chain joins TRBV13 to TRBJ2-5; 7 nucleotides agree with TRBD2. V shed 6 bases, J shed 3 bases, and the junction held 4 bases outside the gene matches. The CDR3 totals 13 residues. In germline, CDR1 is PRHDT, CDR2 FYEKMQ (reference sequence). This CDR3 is CASSTGLEETQYF. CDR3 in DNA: TGTGCCAGCAGTACCGGACTAGAAGAGACCCAGTACTTC.

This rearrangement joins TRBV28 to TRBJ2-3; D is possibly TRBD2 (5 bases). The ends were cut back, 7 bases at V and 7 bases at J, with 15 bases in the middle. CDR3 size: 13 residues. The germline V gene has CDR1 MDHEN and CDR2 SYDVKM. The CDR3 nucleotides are TGTGCCAGCAACCGAGGGCCCCGCTATACGCAGTATTTT. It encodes CASNRGPRYTQYF.

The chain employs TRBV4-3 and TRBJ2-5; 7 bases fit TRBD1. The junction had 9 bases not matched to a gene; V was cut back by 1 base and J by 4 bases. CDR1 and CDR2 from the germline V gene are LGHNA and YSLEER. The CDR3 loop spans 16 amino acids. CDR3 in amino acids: CASSQVLDRIGETQYF. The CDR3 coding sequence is TGCGCCAGCAGCCAAGTTCTGGACAGGATTGGAGAGACCCAGTACTTC.